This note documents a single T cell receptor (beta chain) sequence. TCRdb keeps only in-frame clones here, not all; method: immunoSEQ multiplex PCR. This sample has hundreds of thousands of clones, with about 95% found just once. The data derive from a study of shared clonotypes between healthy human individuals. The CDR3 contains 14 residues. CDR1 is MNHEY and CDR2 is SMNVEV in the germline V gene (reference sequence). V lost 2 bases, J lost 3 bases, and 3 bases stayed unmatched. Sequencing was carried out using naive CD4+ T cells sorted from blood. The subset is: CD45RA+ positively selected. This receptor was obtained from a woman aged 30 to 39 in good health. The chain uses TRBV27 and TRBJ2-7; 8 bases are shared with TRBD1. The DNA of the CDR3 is TGTGCCAGCAGTTTAAGGACAGGGAACTACGAGCAGTACTTC. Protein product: CASSLRTGNYEQYF.